Listed below are T cell receptor beta chains from one sample, sequenced in a study of cytomegalovirus exposure and HLA in healthy donors. Using immunoSEQ multiplex PCR, the repertoire was profiled, and TCRdb retains in-frame clones only, with some absent. The sample has approximately 140,000 clones, 63% seen once. The sample was PBMCs. These receptors all come from a woman in her fifties or sixties in good health and CMV-seropositive. Each CDR3 is given with its conserved first and last residue. The D gene is left open where the match is weak. Expanded clones get a size class; other rows say once, few or many, or leave the size out.

j_call	d_call	clone_size	v_call	cdr3_nt	cdr3_aa
TRBJ2-4	NA	NA	TRBV9	TGTGCCAGCAGCGGTCAGGGGGCCAAAAACATTCAGTACTTC	CASSGQGAKNIQYF
TRBJ2-1	TRBD1	NA	TRBV28	TGTGCCAGCAGTTCAACAGGGGCGCTAAACTACAATGAGCAGTTCTTC	CASSSTGALNYNEQFF
TRBJ2-1	NA	NA	TRBV13	TGTGCCAGCAGCCTCCGGGGATCTGAGCAGTTCTTC	CASSLRGSEQFF
TRBJ1-1	TRBD1	NA	TRBV7-2	TGTGCCAGCAGCTTGCAGGGGGCAGGAGGCACTGAAGCTTTCTTT	CASSLQGAGGTEAFF
TRBJ2-3	TRBD1	few	TRBV5-4	TGTGCCAGCAGCCCCGGGACAGGTCGCACAGATACGCAGTATTTT	CASSPGTGRTDTQYF
TRBJ2-7	TRBD1	NA	TRBV27	TGTGCCAGTTCGGTTTGGGACAGGGGCCCCGGGGAGTACTTC	CASSVWDRGPGEYF
TRBJ2-4	NA	NA	TRBV9	TGTGCCAGCAGCGTAGGGGGAGGACGTCAGTACTTC	CASSVGGGRQYF
TRBJ2-1	TRBD2	few	TRBV4-3	TGCGCCAGCAGCCAAGGTTTCCCACCGGATTTAGCGGGAGTCGTCCAAGGGCAGTTCTTC	CASSQGFPPDLAGVVQGQFF
TRBJ2-1	NA	NA	TRBV4-3	TGCGCCAGCAGCCGGACCAGGACTTCCTCCTACAATGAGCAGTTCTTC	CASSRTRTSSYNEQFF
TRBJ1-4	TRBD1	NA	TRBV27	TGTGCCAGCAGTTTTAGACAGGGGGAAAAACTGTTTTTT	CASSFRQGEKLFF
TRBJ2-1	TRBD2	few	TRBV27	TGTGCCAGCAGTTTGGGAACTAGCGGGAGTAAGTACAATGAGCAGTTCTTC	CASSLGTSGSKYNEQFF
TRBJ2-1	NA	NA	TRBV7-3	TGTGCCAGCAGCCTCGATTTCGGGAGCGATGAGCAGTTCTTC	CASSLDFGSDEQFF
TRBJ2-1	NA	NA	TRBV29-1	TGCAGCGCCCCAACTAGATTAGATAACAATGAGCAGTTCTTC	CSAPTRLDNNEQFF
TRBJ2-5	NA	few	TRBV2	TGTGCCAGCGAGATCGTGGTCCCGTACCAAGAGACCCAGTACTTC	CASEIVVPYQETQYF
TRBJ2-1	TRBD2	few	TRBV7-6	TGTGCCAGCAGCTTGGCGGGAGGGCCAATTGAGATATCCTACAATGAGCAGTTCTTC	CASSLAGGPIEISYNEQFF
TRBJ1-2	TRBD1	NA	TRBV5-4	TGTGCCAGCAGCTCGACAGGGGGACTTGGGGGAGGTTATGGCTACACCTTC	CASSSTGGLGGGYGYTF
TRBJ2-5	NA	few	TRBV14	TGTGCCAGCAGCCATAGTGGGGGCAGGTCCCAGTACTTC	CASSHSGGRSQYF
TRBJ1-5	NA	NA	TRBV30	TGTGCCTGGAGCCGGACAAATGGGGATCAGCCCCAGCATTTT	CAWSRTNGDQPQHF
TRBJ2-5	NA	once	TRBV29-1	TGCAGCGTTGAAGATCCCGAACAGCGGGTCGGGTCCAGAGAGACCCAGTACTTC	CSVEDPEQRVGSRETQYF
TRBJ1-5	TRBD1	NA	TRBV28	TGTGCCAGCGTAAGAGGGGGCAGCAATCAGCCCCAGCATTTT	CASVRGGSNQPQHF